Following are 26 T cell receptor beta chains from one sample sequenced in a study of human T cells and chemical hapten exposure. Specified time point: patch test 1, 2 weeks after DPC sensitization. Specified treatment: therapeutic diphenylcyclopropenone sensitization with weekly scalp DPC. TCRdb passed the RACE reads through MiXCR, listing each CDR3 protein once. In the table there are 120,000 or so distinct CDR3 sequences, about an eighth of which are singletons. Sequencing was performed on whole blood, taken in connection with sensitization to the hapten diphenylcyclopropenone (DPC). All receptors derive from a man between 18 and 35 years old with alopecia areata. Some clones in this sample may be carry-over from other donors' samples.

The chain has TRBV18 and TRBJ1-5; D is perhaps TRBD1 (6 bases). V shed 5 bases and J shed 0 bases, with 17 bases lying between them. This CDR3 has 17 residues. The germline V gene encodes CDR1 KGHSH and CDR2 LQKENI. CDR3 amino acids: CASSDRKVGGSNQPQHF. CDR3 DNA: TGTGCCAGCTCAGACAGGAAGGTAGGGGGTAGCAATCAGCCCCAGCATTTT.

There are a few counts of this clonotype. The rearrangement links TRBV6-2 or TRBV6-3 to TRBJ2-7, with D unclear. Trimming took 5 bases from V and 6 from J, leaving 11 bases between them. Germline V lookup: CDR1 MNHEY, CDR2 SVGEGT. The CDR3 spans 12 residues. DNA of the CDR3: TGTGCCAGCAGTACTACGGTCGTCGAGCAGTACGTC. Translated, it gives CASSTTVVEQYV.

This clonotype turned up a few times. The chain links TRBV7-9 to TRBJ1-4; D not resolved. CDR1 and CDR2 from the germline V gene are SEHNR and FQNEAQ (reference sequence). Trimming left V 1 base short and J 5 bases short, with 5 bases between. The CDR3 spans 13 residues. The CDR3 protein is CASSLEGNEKLFF. CDR3 nucleotides: TGTGCCAGCAGCTTAGAGGGAAATGAAAAACTGTTTTTT.

This clonotype has a handful of counts. V is TRBV12-3 or TRBV12-4 and J is TRBJ1-2; D is unresolved. This CDR3 comprises 12 residues. V was trimmed by 3 bases and J by 13 bases, leaving 15 bases between them. The CDR3 nucleotides read TGTGCCAGCAGTTTCATAGGAGAAGGCCTCACCTTC. Its protein is CASSFIGEGLTF.

This clonotype was seen more than once but under ten times. The rearrangement uses TRBV14 and TRBJ1-1; TRBD1 agrees at 7 bases. This CDR3 has 16 residues. The germline V gene encodes CDR1 SGHDN and CDR2 FVKESK. The V gene end was trimmed by 4 bases and the J gene end by 4 bases; junction bases not matched to a gene: 12. This CDR3 is CASSPTGSIRTTEAFF. The CDR3 nucleotides are TGTGCCAGCAGCCCGACAGGGTCCATTCGAACCACTGAAGCTTTCTTT.

The chain is built from TRBV9 and TRBJ2-2, with 9 bases fitting TRBD1. The CDR3 contains 15 residues. Germline trimming cut 7 bases from V and 5 bases from J; bases unmatched to any gene: 9. Germline V gives CDR1 SGDLS, CDR2 YYNGEE. DNA for the CDR3: TGTGCCAGCGGCCAGACAGGGGGTTCAACCGGGGAGCTGTTTTTT. The encoded protein is CASGQTGGSTGELFF.

A few counts support this clonotype. The V and J genes are TRBV7-9 and TRBJ2-3; possibly TRBD2 for D (6 bases). Germline V gives CDR1 SEHNR, CDR2 FQNEAQ (reference sequence). V was pared by 4 bases and J by 3 bases, with 11 bases between. The CDR3 totals 14 residues. DNA of the CDR3: TGTGCCAGCAGCTCGGAGGGAGCTACAGATACGCAGTATTTT. Amino acids: CASSSEGATDTQYF.

In its sample, this clonotype was seen a few times. J is TRBJ2-3 and V is TRBV4-1; TRBD1 agrees at 8 bases. Germline trimming cut 1 base from V and 5 bases from J; bases unmatched to any gene: 8. Germline V lookup: CDR1 MGHRA, CDR2 YSYEKL. CDR3 length: 16 residues. The chain's CDR3 is CASSQGQGAVGDTQYF. DNA for the CDR3: TGCGCCAGCAGCCAAGGGCAGGGGGCAGTTGGAGATACGCAGTATTTT.

This clonotype was detected ten times or more. J is TRBJ2-7 and V is TRBV7-9, with D tentatively TRBD1 (6 bases). V dropped 4 bases and J dropped 4 bases, with 17 bases sitting between them. Germline V gives CDR1 SEHNR, CDR2 FQNEAQ (reference sequence). The CDR3 has 15 residues. CDR3 region: CASSYRETGQYEQYF. CDR3 in DNA: TGTGCCAGCAGCTACAGAGAAACGGGACAATACGAGCAGTACTTC.

This clonotype was observed at least ten times. This CDR3 reads CSAGTRRGLSYEQYV. Here the CDR3 DNA reads TGCAGTGCTGGTACCAGGCGGGGCTTATCCTACGAGCAGTACGTC. The V gene is TRBV20-1, the J gene TRBJ2-7; a possible D gene is TRBD2 (6 bases). The CDR3 extends over 15 amino acids. Germline V gene data show CDR1 as DFQATT and CDR2 as SNEGSKA (reference sequence). V lost 5 bases and J 1 base, leaving 18 bases between the germline ends.

V and J are TRBV4-1 and TRBJ1-1; D gene ambiguous. CDR3 size: 14 residues. The germline V and J ends were trimmed by 1 base and 5 bases, with 11 bases remaining between them. CDR1 is MGHRA and CDR2 is YSYEKL in the germline V gene. The DNA for the CDR3 is TGCGCCAGCAGCCAAGTCCGGGCGGGGACTGAAGCTTTCTTT. Translation: CASSQVRAGTEAFF.

This clonotype came up a few times. This chain connects TRBV7-9 to TRBJ2-1; a possible D gene is TRBD1 (6 bases). Trimming shortened V by 5 bases and J by 0 bases, and 11 bases separated the two germline ends. The V gene's germline CDR1 is SEHNR and CDR2 FQNEAQ (reference sequence). The CDR3 extends over 15 amino acids. CDR3 sequence reads: CASSPQGISYNEQFF. In DNA form, the CDR3 reads TGTGCCAGCAGCCCGCAGGGGATCTCCTACAATGAGCAGTTCTTC.

DNA of the CDR3: TGTGCCATCAGTGAATCGCGTATCGAAAAGCTGTTTTTT. Translating it yields CAISESRIEKLFF. The chain carries TRBV10-3 and TRBJ2-2, with D unclear. Germline V gene data show CDR1 as ENHRY and CDR2 as SYGVKD. Trimming removed 3 bases at V and 12 bases at J, with 14 bases between. CDR3 length: 13 residues.

This clonotype was counted only a few times. The chain recombines TRBV2 with TRBJ2-3; 8 bases agree with TRBD1. Germline CDR1 is SNHLY and CDR2 is FYNNEI. The V segment lost 6 bases and the J segment 3 bases; nucleotides outside the gene matches: 8. The CDR3 has 15 amino acids. Here the CDR3 DNA reads TGTGCCAGCAGACCAGCAGGGGGCGGGACAGATACGCAGTATTTT. Translated, it gives CASRPAGGGTDTQYF.

The V gene is TRBV14, the J gene TRBJ1-2, with unresolved D. The V end was cut by 6 bases, the J end by 3 bases, with 17 bases between. The CDR3 runs 15 residues. Germline V gene data show CDR1 as SGHDN and CDR2 as FVKESK. CDR3 residues: CASRQSTDVHYGYTF. CDR3 DNA: TGTGCCAGCAGACAGAGTACCGACGTACACTATGGCTACACCTTC.

This clonotype was counted at least ten times. The chain combines TRBV7-9 with TRBJ1-3; D call uncertain. Germline V gene lookup returns CDR1 SEHNR and CDR2 FQNEAQ (reference sequence). The length of the CDR3 is 16 residues. V was trimmed by 5 bases and J by 0 bases, leaving 14 bases between them. The CDR3 coding sequence is TGTGCCAGCAGCCCATGGGCCCGAAGCTCTGGAAACACCATATATTTT. Its protein product is CASSPWARSSGNTIYF.

The gene calls are TRBV12-3 or TRBV12-4 and TRBJ1-1, with TRBD1 matching over 7 bases. The CDR3 extends over 12 amino acids. Losses at the gene ends were 9 bases for V and 4 bases for J; bases not matched to a gene: 5. CDR3 region: CARETGSTEAFF. The CDR3 DNA reads TGTGCCAGGGAGACAGGGAGCACTGAAGCTTTCTTT.

There are a few counts of this clonotype. The chain uses TRBV5-4 and TRBJ2-5, with 9 bases identical to TRBD2. Germline V gives CDR1 SGHNT, CDR2 YYREEE (reference sequence). V lost 4 bases and J lost 6; bases outside the gene matches: 4. CDR3 length: 13 residues. CDR3 bases: TGTGCCAGCAGCCAAGGGACTAGCAAGACCCAGTACTTC. It is translated as CASSQGTSKTQYF.

V gene TRBV12-3 or TRBV12-4 combines with J gene TRBJ1-5; D is unclear. V lost 5 bases and J lost 3, with 14 bases in between. The CDR3 totals 15 residues. The CDR3 protein is CASSPGGRPNQPQHF. CDR3 in DNA: TGTGCCAGCAGTCCCGGAGGCAGGCCCAATCAGCCCCAGCATTTT.

This clonotype was seen more than once but under ten times. V is TRBV5-1 and J is TRBJ2-1; 10 nucleotides line up with TRBD2. The germline gives CDR1 SGHRS, CDR2 YFSETQ. CDR3 length: 15 amino acids. V was clipped by 5 bases and J by 2 bases; unmatched bases: 4. The CDR3 sequence: CASRFSGGTYNEQFF. The DNA of the CDR3 is TGCGCCAGCAGGTTTAGCGGGGGGACCTACAATGAGCAGTTCTTC. Based on the CDR3 plus reference TRBV5-1 and TRBJ2-1, the full variable domain is KAGVTQTPRYLIKTRGQQVTLSCSPISGHRSVSWYQQTPGQGLQFLFEYFSETQRNKGNFPGRFSGRQFSNSRSEMNVSTLELGDSALYLCASRFSGGTYNEQFFGPGTRLTVL.

The rearrangement uses TRBV6-2 or TRBV6-3 and TRBJ2-3; possible D gene TRBD1, 5 bases. Trimming stripped 8 bases from V and 1 base from J, with 22 bases between. The germline V gene encodes CDR1 MNHEY and CDR2 SVGEGT. The CDR3 length is 17 residues. The CDR3 loop is CASRPSLWGPRTDTQYF. CDR3 coding DNA: TGTGCCAGCCGTCCCTCACTGTGGGGCCCCCGCACAGATACGCAGTATTTT.

This chain connects TRBV5-5 to TRBJ2-7, with D maybe TRBD1 (5 bases). Germline V lookup: CDR1 SGHKS, CDR2 YYEKEE (reference sequence). The CDR3 is 13 amino acids. Trimming shortened V by 3 bases and J by 3 bases, and 10 bases separated the two germline ends. The CDR3 sequence is CASSYDRGYEQYF. The CDR3 nucleotides are TGTGCCAGCAGCTATGACAGAGGCTACGAGCAGTACTTC.

The table lists this clonotype with a few counts. The V gene is TRBV7-2, the J gene TRBJ2-3; no firm D call. Trimming took 0 bases from V and 6 from J, leaving 7 bases between them. Germline V lookup: CDR1 SGHTA, CDR2 FQGNSA. The CDR3 has 13 amino acids. The CDR3 spells CASSLARYDTQYF. As DNA, the CDR3 is TGTGCCAGCAGCTTAGCGCGTTACGATACGCAGTATTTT.

This clonotype was seen more than once but under ten times. The chain has TRBV11-2 and TRBJ2-7; no definite D call. The CDR3 has 15 residues. Looked up from germline, CDR1 is SGHAT and CDR2 is FQNNGV. Trimming took 2 bases from V and 0 from J, leaving 11 bases between them. CDR3 coding DNA: TGTGCCAGCAGCTTAAACCGCGTTGTCTCCTACGAGCAGTACTTC. Translating it yields CASSLNRVVSYEQYF.

The chain links TRBV7-3 to TRBJ1-1; 7 bases agree with TRBD1. Trimming removed 3 bases from V and 11 bases from J; junction bases left unmatched: 9. CDR3 size: 13 residues. Germline V gene lookup returns CDR1 SGHTA and CDR2 FQGTGA. For the CDR3, the DNA is TGTGCCAGCAGCTTCTCCCCGACAGGGCGGGCTTTCTTT. Translating gives CASSFSPTGRAFF.

In this sample, this clonotype turned up a few times. The chain joins TRBV12-3 or TRBV12-4 to TRBJ1-2; D is possibly TRBD1 (6 bases). CDR3 length: 14 residues. The V end lost 5 bases, the J end lost 6 bases, and 16 bases lay between the germline ends. The CDR3 DNA follows: TGTGCCAGCAGTCCCTTTGCCAGGGGTAATGGCTACACCTTC. As protein: CASSPFARGNGYTF.